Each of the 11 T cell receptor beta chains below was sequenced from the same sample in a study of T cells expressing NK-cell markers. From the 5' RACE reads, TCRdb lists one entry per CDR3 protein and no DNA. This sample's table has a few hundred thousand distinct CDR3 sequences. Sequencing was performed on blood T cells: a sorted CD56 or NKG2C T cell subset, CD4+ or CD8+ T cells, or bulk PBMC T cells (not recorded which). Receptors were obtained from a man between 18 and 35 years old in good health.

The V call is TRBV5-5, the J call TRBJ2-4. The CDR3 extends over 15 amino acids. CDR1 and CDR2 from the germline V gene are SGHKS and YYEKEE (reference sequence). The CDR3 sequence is CASSWEELAKNIQYF.

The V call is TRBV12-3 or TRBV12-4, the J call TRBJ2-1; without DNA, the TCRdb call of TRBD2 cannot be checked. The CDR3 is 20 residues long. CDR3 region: CASSLYLGGLAAMGYNEQFF.

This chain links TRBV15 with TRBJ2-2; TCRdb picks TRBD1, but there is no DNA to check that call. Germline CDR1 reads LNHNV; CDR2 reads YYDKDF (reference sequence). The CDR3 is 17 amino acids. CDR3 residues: CATSSPREGGRPGELFF.

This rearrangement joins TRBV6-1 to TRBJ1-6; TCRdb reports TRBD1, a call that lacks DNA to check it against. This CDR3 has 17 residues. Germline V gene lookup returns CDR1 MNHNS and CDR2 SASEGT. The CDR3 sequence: CASIYLGQDAYNSPLHF.

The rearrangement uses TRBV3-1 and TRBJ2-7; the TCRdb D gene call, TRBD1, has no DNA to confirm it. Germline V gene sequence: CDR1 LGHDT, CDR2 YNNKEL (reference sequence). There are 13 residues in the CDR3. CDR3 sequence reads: CASSHGRGYEQYF.

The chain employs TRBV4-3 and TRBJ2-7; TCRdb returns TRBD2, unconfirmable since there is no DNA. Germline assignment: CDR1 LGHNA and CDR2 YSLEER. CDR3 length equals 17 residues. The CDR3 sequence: CASSPSSGRTWISEQYF.

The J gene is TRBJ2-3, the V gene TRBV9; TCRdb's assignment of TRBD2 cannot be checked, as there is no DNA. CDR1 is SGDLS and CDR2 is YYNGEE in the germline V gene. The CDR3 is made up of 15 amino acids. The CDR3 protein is CASSELAGSTDTQYF. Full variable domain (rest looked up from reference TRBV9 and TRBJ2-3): DSGVTQTPKHLITATGQRVTLRCSPRSGDLSVYWYQQSLDQGLQFLIQYYNGEERAKGNILERFSAQQFPDLHSELNLSSLELGDSALYFCASSELAGSTDTQYFGPGTRLTVL.

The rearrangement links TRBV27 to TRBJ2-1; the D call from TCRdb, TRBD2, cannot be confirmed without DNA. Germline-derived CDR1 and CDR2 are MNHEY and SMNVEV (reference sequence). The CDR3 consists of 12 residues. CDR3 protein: CASSFLSGVQFF.

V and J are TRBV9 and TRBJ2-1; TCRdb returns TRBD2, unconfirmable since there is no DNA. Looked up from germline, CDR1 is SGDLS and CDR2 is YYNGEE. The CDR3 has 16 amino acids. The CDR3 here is CASSVAGLAGVNEQFF.

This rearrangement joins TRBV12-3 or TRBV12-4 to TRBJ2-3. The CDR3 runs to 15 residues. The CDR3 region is CASSLWIATTDTQYF.

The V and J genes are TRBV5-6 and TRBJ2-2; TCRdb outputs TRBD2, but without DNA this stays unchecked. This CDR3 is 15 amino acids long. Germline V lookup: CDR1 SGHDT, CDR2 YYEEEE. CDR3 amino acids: CASNVAGTRTGELFF.